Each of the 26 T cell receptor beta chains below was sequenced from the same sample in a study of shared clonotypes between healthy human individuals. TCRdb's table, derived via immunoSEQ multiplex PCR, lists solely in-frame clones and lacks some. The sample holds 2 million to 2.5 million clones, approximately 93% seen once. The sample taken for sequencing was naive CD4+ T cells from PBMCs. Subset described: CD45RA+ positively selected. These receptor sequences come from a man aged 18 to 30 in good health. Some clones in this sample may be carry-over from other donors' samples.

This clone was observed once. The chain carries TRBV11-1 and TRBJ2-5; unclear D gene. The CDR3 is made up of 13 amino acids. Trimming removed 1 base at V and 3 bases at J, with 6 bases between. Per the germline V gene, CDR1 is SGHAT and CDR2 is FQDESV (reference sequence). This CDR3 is CASSLGIKETQYF. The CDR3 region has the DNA TGTGCCAGCAGCTTAGGTATAAAAGAGACCCAGTACTTC. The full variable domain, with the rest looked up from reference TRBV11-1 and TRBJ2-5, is EAEVAQSPRYKITEKSQAVAFWCDPISGHATLYWYRQILGQGPELLVQFQDESVVDDSQLPKDRFSAERLKGVDSTLKIQPAELGDSAMYLCASSLGIKETQYFGPGTRLLVL.

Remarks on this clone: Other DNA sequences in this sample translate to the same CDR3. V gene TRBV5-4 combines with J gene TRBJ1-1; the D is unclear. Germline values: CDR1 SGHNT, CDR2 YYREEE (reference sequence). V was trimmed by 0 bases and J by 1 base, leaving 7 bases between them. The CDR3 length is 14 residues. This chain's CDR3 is CASSLAGGNTEAFF. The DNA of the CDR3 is TGTGCCAGCAGCTTGGCCGGAGGGAACACTGAAGCTTTCTTT.

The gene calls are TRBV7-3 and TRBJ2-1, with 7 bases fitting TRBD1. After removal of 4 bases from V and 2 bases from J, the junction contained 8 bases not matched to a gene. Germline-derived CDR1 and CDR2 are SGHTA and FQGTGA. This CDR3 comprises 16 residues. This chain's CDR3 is CASSSSGGTPYNEQFF. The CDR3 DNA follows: TGTGCCAGCAGCTCGTCAGGGGGAACCCCCTACAATGAGCAGTTCTTC.

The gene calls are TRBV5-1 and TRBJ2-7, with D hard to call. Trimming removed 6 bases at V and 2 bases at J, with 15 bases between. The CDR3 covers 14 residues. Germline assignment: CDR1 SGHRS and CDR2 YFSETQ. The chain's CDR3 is CASNPGEAAYEQYF. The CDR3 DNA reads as TGCGCCAGCAACCCCGGCGAGGCCGCCTACGAGCAGTACTTC.

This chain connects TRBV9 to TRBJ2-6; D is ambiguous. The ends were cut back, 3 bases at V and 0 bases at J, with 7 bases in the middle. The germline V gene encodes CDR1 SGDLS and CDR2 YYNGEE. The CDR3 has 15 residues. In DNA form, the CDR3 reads TGTGCCAGCAGCGCCGGGTACTCTGGGGCCAACGTCCTGACTTTC. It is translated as CASSAGYSGANVLTF.

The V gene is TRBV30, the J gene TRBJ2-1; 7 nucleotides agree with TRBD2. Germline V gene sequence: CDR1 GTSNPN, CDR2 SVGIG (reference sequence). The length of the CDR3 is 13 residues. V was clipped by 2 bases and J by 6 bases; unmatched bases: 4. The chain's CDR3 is CAWSMTSINEQFF. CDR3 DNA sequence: TGTGCCTGGAGTATGACTAGCATCAATGAGCAGTTCTTC.

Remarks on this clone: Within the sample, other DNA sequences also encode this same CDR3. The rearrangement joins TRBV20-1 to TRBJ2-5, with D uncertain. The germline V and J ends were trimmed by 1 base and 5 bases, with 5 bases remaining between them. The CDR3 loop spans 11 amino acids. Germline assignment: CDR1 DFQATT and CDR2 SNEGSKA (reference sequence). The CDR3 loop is CSARVAETQYF. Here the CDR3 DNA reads TGCAGTGCTAGAGTGGCCGAGACCCAGTACTTC.

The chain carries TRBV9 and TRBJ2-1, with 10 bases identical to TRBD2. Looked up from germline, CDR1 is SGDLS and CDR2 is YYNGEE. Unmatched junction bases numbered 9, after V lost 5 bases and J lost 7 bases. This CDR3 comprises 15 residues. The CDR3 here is CASSSAGGPWNEQFF. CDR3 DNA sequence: TGTGCCAGCAGTTCAGCGGGAGGGCCTTGGAATGAGCAGTTCTTC.

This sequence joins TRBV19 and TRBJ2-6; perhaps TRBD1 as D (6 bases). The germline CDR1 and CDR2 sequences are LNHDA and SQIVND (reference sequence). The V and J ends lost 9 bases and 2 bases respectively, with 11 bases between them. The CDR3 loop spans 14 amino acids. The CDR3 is CASKGVAGANVLTF. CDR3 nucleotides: TGTGCCAGCAAGGGGGTTGCTGGGGCCAACGTCCTGACTTTC.

This chain's CDR3 is CASSPGGSQPQHF. The CDR3 DNA reads as TGTGCCAGCTCACCCGGGGGGAGTCAGCCCCAGCATTTT. This chain uses TRBV18 with TRBJ1-5; tentative D call: TRBD1 (5 bases). Trimming left V 3 bases short and J 6 bases short, with 9 bases between. In germline, CDR1 is KGHSH, CDR2 LQKENI. The CDR3 totals 13 residues. Together with reference TRBV18 and TRBJ1-5, the CDR3 gives the full variable domain: NAGVMQNPRHLVRRRGQEARLRCSPMKGHSHVYWYRQLPEEGLKFMVYLQKENIIDESGMPKERFSAEFPKEGPSILRIQQVVRGDSAAYFCASSPGGSQPQHFGDGTRLSIL.

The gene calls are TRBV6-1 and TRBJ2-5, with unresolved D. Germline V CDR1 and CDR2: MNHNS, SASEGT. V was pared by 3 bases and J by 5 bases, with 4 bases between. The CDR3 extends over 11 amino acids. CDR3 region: CASSEVETQYF. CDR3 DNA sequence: TGTGCCAGCAGTGAGGTGGAGACCCAGTACTTC.

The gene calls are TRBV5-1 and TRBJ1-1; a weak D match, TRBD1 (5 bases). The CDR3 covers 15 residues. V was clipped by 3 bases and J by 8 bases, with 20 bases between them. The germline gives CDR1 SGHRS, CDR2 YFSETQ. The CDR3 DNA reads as TGCGCCAGCAGCTCTTCCTCCGGGGGAAGAGGAGAAGCTTTCTTT. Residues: CASSSSSGGRGEAFF.

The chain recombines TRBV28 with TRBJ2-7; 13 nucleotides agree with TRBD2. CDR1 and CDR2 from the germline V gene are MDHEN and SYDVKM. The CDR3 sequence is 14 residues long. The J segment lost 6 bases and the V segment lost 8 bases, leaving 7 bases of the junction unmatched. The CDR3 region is CASGGLAGVSEQYF. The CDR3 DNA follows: TGTGCCAGCGGAGGACTAGCGGGAGTCAGCGAGCAGTACTTC.

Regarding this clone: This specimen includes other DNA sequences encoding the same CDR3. The CDR3 is CASSFRQGTDTQYF. The CDR3 DNA reads TGTGCCAGCAGCTTTAGACAGGGCACAGATACGCAGTATTTT. The rearrangement links TRBV7-2 to TRBJ2-3; D possibly corresponds to TRBD1 (6 bases). Deletions cut 3 bases from V and 1 base from J, with 8 bases between. Germline V CDR1 and CDR2: SGHTA, FQGNSA. The CDR3 length is 14 residues.

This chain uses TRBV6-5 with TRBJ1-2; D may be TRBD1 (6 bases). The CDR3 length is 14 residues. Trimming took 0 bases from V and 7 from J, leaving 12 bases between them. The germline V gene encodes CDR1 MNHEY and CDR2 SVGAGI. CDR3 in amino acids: CASSYSNRAAGYTF. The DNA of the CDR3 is TGTGCCAGCAGTTACTCGAACAGGGCCGCTGGCTACACCTTC.

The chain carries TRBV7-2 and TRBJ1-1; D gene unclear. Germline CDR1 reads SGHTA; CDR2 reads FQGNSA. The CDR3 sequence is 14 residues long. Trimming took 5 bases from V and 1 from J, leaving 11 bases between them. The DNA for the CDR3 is TGTGCCAGCAGCCCTCCGAGCAAGAACACTGAAGCTTTCTTT. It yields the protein CASSPPSKNTEAFF.

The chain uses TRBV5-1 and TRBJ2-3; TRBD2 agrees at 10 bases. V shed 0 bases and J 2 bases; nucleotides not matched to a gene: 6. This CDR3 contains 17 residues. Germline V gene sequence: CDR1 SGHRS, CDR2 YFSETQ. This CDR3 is CASSLGGLAEITDTQYF. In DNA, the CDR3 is TGCGCCAGCAGCTTGGGCGGACTAGCGGAGATCACAGATACGCAGTATTTT.

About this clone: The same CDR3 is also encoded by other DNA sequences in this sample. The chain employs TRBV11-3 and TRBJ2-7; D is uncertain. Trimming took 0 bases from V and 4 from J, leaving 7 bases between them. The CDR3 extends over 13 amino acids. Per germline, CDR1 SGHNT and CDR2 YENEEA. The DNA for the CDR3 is TGTGCCAGCAGCTTAGAACGGAATTACGAGCAGTACTTC. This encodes CASSLERNYEQYF. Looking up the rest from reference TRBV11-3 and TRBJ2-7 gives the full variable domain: EAGVVQSPRYKIIEKKQPVAFWCNPISGHNTLYWYLQNLGQGPELLIRYENEEAVDDSQLPKDRFSAERLKGVDSTLKIQPAELGDSAVYLCASSLERNYEQYFGPGTRLTVT.

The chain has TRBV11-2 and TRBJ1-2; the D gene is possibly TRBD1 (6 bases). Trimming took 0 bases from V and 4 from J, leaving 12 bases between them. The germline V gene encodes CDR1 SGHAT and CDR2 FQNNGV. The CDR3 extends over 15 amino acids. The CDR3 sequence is CASSLDRGSSYGYTF. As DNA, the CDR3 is TGTGCCAGCAGCTTAGACAGGGGAAGTAGCTATGGCTACACCTTC.

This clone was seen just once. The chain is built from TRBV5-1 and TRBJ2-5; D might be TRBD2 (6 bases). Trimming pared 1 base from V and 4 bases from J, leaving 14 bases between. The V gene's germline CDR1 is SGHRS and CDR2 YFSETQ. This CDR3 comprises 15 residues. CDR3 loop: CASSLSVAARETQYF. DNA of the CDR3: TGCGCCAGCAGCTTGTCGGTAGCGGCTCGAGAGACCCAGTACTTC.

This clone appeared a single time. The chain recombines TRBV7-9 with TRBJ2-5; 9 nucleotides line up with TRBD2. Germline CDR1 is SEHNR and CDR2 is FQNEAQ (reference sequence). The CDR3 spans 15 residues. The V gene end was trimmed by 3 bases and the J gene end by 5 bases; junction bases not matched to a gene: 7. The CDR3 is CASSLRLAEGETQYF. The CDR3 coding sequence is TGTGCCAGCAGCTTGAGACTAGCGGAGGGGGAGACCCAGTACTTC.

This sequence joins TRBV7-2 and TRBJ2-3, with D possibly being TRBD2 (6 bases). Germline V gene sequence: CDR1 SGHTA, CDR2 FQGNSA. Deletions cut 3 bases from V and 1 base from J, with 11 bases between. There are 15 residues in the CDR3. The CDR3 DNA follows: TGTGCCAGCAGCTTCATAGCGGTCGGCACAGATACGCAGTATTTT. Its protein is CASSFIAVGTDTQYF.

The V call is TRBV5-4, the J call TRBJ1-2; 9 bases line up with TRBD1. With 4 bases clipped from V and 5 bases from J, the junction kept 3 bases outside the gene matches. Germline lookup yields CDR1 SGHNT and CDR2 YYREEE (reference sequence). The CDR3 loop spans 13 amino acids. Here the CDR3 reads CASSRTGEYGYTF. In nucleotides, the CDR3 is TGTGCCAGCAGCCGGACAGGGGAATATGGCTACACCTTC.

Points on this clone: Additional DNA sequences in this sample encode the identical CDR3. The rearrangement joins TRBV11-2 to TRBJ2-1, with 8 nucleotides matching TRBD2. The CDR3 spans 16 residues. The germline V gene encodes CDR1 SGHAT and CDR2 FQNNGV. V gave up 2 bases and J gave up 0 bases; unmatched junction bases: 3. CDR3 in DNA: TGTGCCAGCAGCTTAACTAGCGGCAGCTCCTACAATGAGCAGTTCTTC. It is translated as CASSLTSGSSYNEQFF.

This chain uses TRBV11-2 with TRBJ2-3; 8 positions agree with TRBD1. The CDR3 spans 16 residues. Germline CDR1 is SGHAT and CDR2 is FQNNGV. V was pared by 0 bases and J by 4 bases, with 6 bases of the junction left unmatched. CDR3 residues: CASSLDKVQGADTQYF. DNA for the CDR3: TGTGCCAGCAGCTTAGACAAGGTACAGGGGGCAGATACGCAGTATTTT.

This CDR3 is CASSYTGSGVEAFF. CDR3 bases: TGTGCCAGCAGCTACACAGGGTCTGGGGTTGAAGCTTTCTTT. The V and J genes are TRBV7-9 and TRBJ1-1; D might be TRBD1 (6 bases). CDR3 size: 14 residues. CDR1 is SEHNR, CDR2 FQNEAQ, per germline (reference sequence). V was pared by 4 bases and J by 7 bases, with 16 bases between.